Each of the 18 T cell receptor beta chains below was sequenced from the same sample in a study of T-cell reconstitution after alpha-beta-depleted transplantation in children. During its preparation, the TCRbeta library received unique molecular identifiers. TCRdb reprocessed the PCR reads with MiXCR, giving one entry per CDR3 protein. The sample holds a few hundred thousand distinct CDR3 sequences, approximately 11% seen once. The specimen comprised PBMCs, sampled before TCRalphabeta/CD19-depleted stem cell transplant. The receptors here all came from a child less than two years old with acute myeloid leukemia, due to receive a stem cell transplant.

This clonotype was counted a few times. The V and J genes are TRBV4-2 and TRBJ2-7; D is ambiguous. The CDR3 is 15 residues long. The germline gives CDR1 LGHNA, CDR2 YNFKEQ. V was cut by 0 bases and J by 0 bases, with 9 bases left in between. CDR3 residues: CASSQEASLSYEQYF. CDR3 in DNA: TGTGCCAGCAGCCAAGAAGCAAGCCTCTCCTACGAGCAGTACTTC.

This clonotype was seen a handful of times. The rearrangement links TRBV7-9 to TRBJ2-7; the D call may be TRBD1 or TRBD2 (5 bases each). V lost 8 bases and J 4 bases, leaving 18 bases between the germline ends. The CDR3 is 14 amino acids. In germline, CDR1 is SEHNR, CDR2 FQNEAQ (reference sequence). This CDR3 reads CASGPWGTEYEQYF. DNA of the CDR3: TGTGCCAGCGGTCCGTGGGGGACGGAATACGAGCAGTACTTC.

This clonotype was found a few times. This chain joins TRBV28 and TRBJ1-2; possible D gene TRBD1, 5 bases. Germline V gives CDR1 MDHEN, CDR2 SYDVKM. V was cut by 11 bases and J by 5 bases, with 12 bases left in between. This CDR3 is built from 11 residues. The CDR3 DNA is TGTGCCGCCCAGGGAGGATATGGCTACACCTTC. This sequence encodes CAAQGGYGYTF.

This clonotype showed up many times. The chain recombines TRBV10-3 with TRBJ1-5; the D gene is possibly TRBD1 (6 bases). V shed 3 bases and J shed 5 bases, with 14 bases lying between them. The CDR3 is 15 amino acids. Looked up from germline, CDR1 is ENHRY and CDR2 is SYGVKD. CDR3: CAISDSGRGYQPQHF. The CDR3 bases are TGTGCCATCAGTGATTCCGGCAGGGGCTATCAGCCCCAGCATTTT.

This clonotype has ten or more counts. The chain employs TRBV21-1 and TRBJ2-7; the table gives TRBD1 as D, unverified against the DNA. TRBV21-1 is a pseudogene. The CDR3 has 14 residues. The CDR3 loop is CASSARTVRDEQYF. CDR3 nucleotide sequence: TGTGCCAGCAGCGCCCGGACAGTCAGGGACGAGCAGTACTTC.

This clonotype was picked up many times. This chain links TRBV6-1 with TRBJ2-3; TRBD2 aligns across 9 bases. The CDR3 consists of 14 residues. The germline V gene has CDR1 MNHNS and CDR2 SASEGT. The ends lost 7 bases at V and 3 bases at J; junction bases unmatched: 5. In DNA form, the CDR3 reads TGTGCCAGCAAGGGTAGCGGGAGAACAGATACGCAGTATTTT. Translating it yields CASKGSGRTDTQYF.

The chain couples TRBV5-5 to TRBJ1-1; TRBD1 matches 7 bases. This CDR3 is built from 15 residues. Germline V lookup: CDR1 SGHKS, CDR2 YYEKEE (reference sequence). V lost 2 bases, J lost 5 bases, and 9 bases stayed unmatched. This chain's CDR3 is CASSFGIGGSTEAFF. CDR3 coding DNA: TGTGCCAGCAGCTTTGGAATAGGGGGCTCAACTGAAGCTTTCTTT.

Many counts were recorded for this clonotype. The chain combines TRBV20-1 with TRBJ2-7, with D possibly being TRBD2 (5 bases). Germline V lookup: CDR1 DFQATT, CDR2 SNEGSKA (reference sequence). The CDR3 has 15 residues. Trimming took off 1 base at V and 0 bases at J, with 13 bases between the two ends. As DNA, the CDR3 is TGCAGTGCTAGAGCGTTCGCGGCGGGCTCCTACGAGCAGTACTTC. Encoded protein: CSARAFAAGSYEQYF.

The table lists this clonotype with many counts. This chain's CDR3 is CASSRGTGDGYTF. The CDR3 DNA reads as TGTGCCAGCTCACGAGGGACAGGAGATGGCTACACCTTC. J is TRBJ1-2 and V is TRBV18; 8 bases line up with TRBD1. Germline-derived CDR1 and CDR2 are KGHSH and LQKENI. There are 13 residues in the CDR3. V lost 4 bases, J lost 6 bases, and 4 bases stayed unmatched.

This clonotype was seen a single time. The J gene is TRBJ1-2, the V gene TRBV20-1; D ambiguous. Germline V gene data show CDR1 as DFQATT and CDR2 as SNEGSKA (reference sequence). CDR3 length: 14 amino acids. Trimming removed 0 bases from V and 3 bases from J, with 11 bases in between. The CDR3 reads CSAREFQDHYGYTF. The CDR3 DNA sequence: TGCAGTGCTAGAGAATTCCAGGACCACTATGGCTACACCTTC.

There are many counts of this clonotype. The chain recombines TRBV5-6 with TRBJ2-1, with 10 bases identical to TRBD1. The CDR3 has 16 residues. V lost 0 bases and J lost 8; bases outside the gene matches: 8. Germline V gives CDR1 SGHDT, CDR2 YYEEEE. Here the CDR3 reads CASSLGDRGSRDEQFF. CDR3 DNA sequence: TGTGCCAGCAGCTTGGGGGACAGGGGTTCAAGGGATGAGCAGTTCTTC. Variable domain in full (rest from reference TRBV5-6 and TRBJ2-1): DAGVTQSPTHLIKTRGQQVTLRCSPKSGHDTVSWYQQALGQGPQFIFQYYEEEERQRGNFPDRFSGHQFPNYSSELNVNALLLGDSALYLCASSLGDRGSRDEQFFGPGTRLTVL.

This clonotype occurred many times. This rearrangement joins TRBV6-2 or TRBV6-3 to TRBJ2-1, with D perhaps matching TRBD2 (5 bases). CDR1 and CDR2 (germline): MNHEY, SVGEGT. V was pared by 0 bases and J by 0 bases, with 12 bases between. The CDR3 length is 17 residues. In DNA, the CDR3 is TGTGCCAGCAGTTACTCCATACACGGAGGCTCCTACAATGAGCAGTTCTTC. Its translation is CASSYSIHGGSYNEQFF.

This clonotype was seen many times. V is TRBV6-6 and J is TRBJ1-1; D may be TRBD1 (6 bases). Germline V gene data show CDR1 as MNHNY and CDR2 as SVGAGI (reference sequence). The CDR3 is 12 amino acids. The germline V and J ends were trimmed by 7 bases and 4 bases, with 10 bases remaining between them. This CDR3 is CASTDSPTEAFF. In DNA, the CDR3 is TGTGCCAGCACGGACAGCCCCACTGAAGCTTTCTTT.

This clonotype was observed at least ten times. This rearrangement joins TRBV10-2 to TRBJ2-1, with 9 bases lining up with TRBD2. From germline, CDR1 is WSHSY and CDR2 SAAADI. CDR3 size: 16 residues. J was trimmed by 5 bases and V by 1 base; bases with no gene match: 6. In DNA form, the CDR3 reads TGCGCCAGCAGTGAGTTAGCGGGAGTACCCCACAATGAGCAGTTCTTC. Protein product: CASSELAGVPHNEQFF.

The chain carries TRBV20-1 and TRBJ2-7; D is undetermined. Trimming left V 6 bases short and J 3 bases short, with 9 bases between. Germline V CDR1 and CDR2: DFQATT, SNEGSKA (reference sequence). The CDR3 runs to 11 residues. The CDR3 is CSATNLYEQYF. CDR3 in DNA: TGCAGTGCAACCAACCTCTACGAGCAGTACTTC.

This sequence joins TRBV5-1 and TRBJ2-2; D not resolved. Trimming pared 5 bases from V and 2 bases from J, leaving 7 bases between. This CDR3 is 13 amino acids long. Germline V CDR1 and CDR2: SGHRS, YFSETQ. Here the CDR3 reads CASSKENTGELFF. The CDR3 coding sequence is TGCGCCAGCAGTAAAGAAAACACCGGGGAGCTGTTTTTT.

To note about this clonotype: This may arise from a read error, as a much more abundant clone is one base away. Without the conserved terminal phenylalanine or tryptophan, this CDR3 likely stems from a read error. The rearrangement links TRBV7-6 to TRBJ1-3; D is unresolved. This CDR3 contains 16 residues. Deletions cut 0 bases from V and 0 bases from J, with 9 bases between. Germline V gene data show CDR1 as SGHVS and CDR2 as FNYEAQ. The CDR3: CASSLAFGFSGNTIYS. The CDR3 region has the DNA TGTGCCAGCAGCTTAGCGTTCGGATTCTCTGGAAACACCATATATTCT.

This clonotype was detected a few times. This sequence joins TRBV4-1 and TRBJ2-7; 8 bases line up with TRBD2. CDR1 and CDR2 (germline): MGHRA, YSYEKL. This CDR3 has 17 residues. V dropped 4 bases and J dropped 0; count of bases not matched to a gene: 11. The CDR3 nucleotides read TGCGCCAGCAGCCCTGCCCACTTAGCGGGGATCTCCTACGAGCAGTACTTC. It yields the protein CASSPAHLAGISYEQYF.